This TCR beta chain was documented in a study of blood T cell repertoires in COVID-19. In the study overall: Sites across the United States, Italy and Spain contributed samples from acute and convalescent COVID-19.

Assay: immunoSEQ multiplex PCR; the TCRdb copy retains only in-frame clones and omits some. The sample records approximately 240,000 clones, 84% being singletons. This CDR3 has 11 amino acids. Trimming took off 5 bases at V and 2 bases at J, with 6 bases between the two ends. Germline values: CDR1 SQVTM, CDR2 ANQGSEA. The gene calls are TRBV29-1 and TRBJ1-2, with D unresolved. The sample was peripheral blood. This sequence was found in a woman aged 55-75 years with acute or convalescent COVID-19. The CDR3: CSVRGNYGYTF. CDR3 DNA: TGCAGCGTTAGAGGGAACTATGGCTACACCTTC.